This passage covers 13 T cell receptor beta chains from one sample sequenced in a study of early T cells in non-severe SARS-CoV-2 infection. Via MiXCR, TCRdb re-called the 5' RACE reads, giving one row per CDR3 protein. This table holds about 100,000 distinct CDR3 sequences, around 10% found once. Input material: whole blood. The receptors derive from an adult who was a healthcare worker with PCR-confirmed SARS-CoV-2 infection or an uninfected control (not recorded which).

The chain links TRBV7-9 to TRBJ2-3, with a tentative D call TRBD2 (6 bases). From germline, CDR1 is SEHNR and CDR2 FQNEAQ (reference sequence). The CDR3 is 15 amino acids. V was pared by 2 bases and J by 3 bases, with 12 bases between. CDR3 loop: CASSLYGRGTDTQYF. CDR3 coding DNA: TGTGCCAGCAGCTTATACGGGAGAGGTACAGATACGCAGTATTTT. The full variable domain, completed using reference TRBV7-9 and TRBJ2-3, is DTGVSQNPRHKITKRGQNVTFRCDPISEHNRLYWYRQTLGQGPEFLTYFQNEAQLEKSRLLSDRFSAERPKGSFSTLEIQRTEQGDSAMYLCASSLYGRGTDTQYFGPGTRLTVL.

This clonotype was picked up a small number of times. DNA of the CDR3: TGTGCCAGCACCCAACTTCACTCCGGGGGGATATACTTC. Amino acid sequence: CASTQLHSGGIYF. The chain employs TRBV28 and TRBJ2-7, with 7 bases identical to TRBD2. The CDR3 is made up of 13 amino acids. Germline V CDR1 and CDR2: MDHEN, SYDVKM. J gave up 13 bases and V 7 bases, and 16 bases lay outside the gene matches.

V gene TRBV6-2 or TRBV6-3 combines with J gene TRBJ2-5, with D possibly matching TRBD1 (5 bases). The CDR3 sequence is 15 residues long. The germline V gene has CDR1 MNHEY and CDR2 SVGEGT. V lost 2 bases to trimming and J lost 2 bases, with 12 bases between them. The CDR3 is CASSYGDSVQETQYF. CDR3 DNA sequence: TGTGCCAGCAGTTACGGCGACAGCGTTCAAGAGACCCAGTACTTC.

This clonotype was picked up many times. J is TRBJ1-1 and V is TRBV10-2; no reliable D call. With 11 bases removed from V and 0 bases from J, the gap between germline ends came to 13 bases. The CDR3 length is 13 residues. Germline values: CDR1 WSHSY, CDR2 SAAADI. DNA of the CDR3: TGCGCCTGCCGCTTTGGGGTGAACACTGAAGCTTTCTTT. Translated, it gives CACRFGVNTEAFF.

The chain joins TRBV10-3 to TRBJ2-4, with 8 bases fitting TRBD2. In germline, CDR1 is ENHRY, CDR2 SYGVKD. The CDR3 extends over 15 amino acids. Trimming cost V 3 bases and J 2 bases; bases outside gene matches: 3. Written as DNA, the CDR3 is TGTGCCATCAGTGATAGCGGGATTACCAAAAACATTCAGTACTTC. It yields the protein CAISDSGITKNIQYF.

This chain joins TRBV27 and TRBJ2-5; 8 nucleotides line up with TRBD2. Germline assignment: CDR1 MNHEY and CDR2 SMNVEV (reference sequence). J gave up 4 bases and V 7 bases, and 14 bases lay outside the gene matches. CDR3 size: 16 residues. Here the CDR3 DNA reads TGTGCCAGCAAAAGCGGGAGCTTCCCCCAAAGAGAGACCCAGTACTTC. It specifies CASKSGSFPQRETQYF.

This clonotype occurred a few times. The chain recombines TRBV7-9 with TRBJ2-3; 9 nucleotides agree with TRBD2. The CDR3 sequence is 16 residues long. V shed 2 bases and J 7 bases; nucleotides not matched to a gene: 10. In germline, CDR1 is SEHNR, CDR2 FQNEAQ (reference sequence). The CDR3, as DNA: TGTGCCAGCAGCTTAATCGGCAGCGGGAGGCGGTATACGCAGTATTTT. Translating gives CASSLIGSGRRYTQYF.

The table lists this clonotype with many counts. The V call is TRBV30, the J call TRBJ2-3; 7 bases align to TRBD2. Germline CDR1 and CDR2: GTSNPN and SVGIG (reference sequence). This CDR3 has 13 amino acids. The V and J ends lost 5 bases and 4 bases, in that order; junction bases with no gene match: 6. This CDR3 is CAWGREAPDTQYF. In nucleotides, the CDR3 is TGTGCCTGGGGGAGGGAGGCCCCAGATACGCAGTATTTT.

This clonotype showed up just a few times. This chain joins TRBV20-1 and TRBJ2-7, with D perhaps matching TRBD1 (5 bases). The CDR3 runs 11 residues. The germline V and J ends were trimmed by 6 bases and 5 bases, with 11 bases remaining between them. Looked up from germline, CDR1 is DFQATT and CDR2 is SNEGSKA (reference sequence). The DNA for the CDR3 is TGCAGTGCACAGGTGGTAGACGAGCAGTACTTC. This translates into CSAQVVDEQYF.

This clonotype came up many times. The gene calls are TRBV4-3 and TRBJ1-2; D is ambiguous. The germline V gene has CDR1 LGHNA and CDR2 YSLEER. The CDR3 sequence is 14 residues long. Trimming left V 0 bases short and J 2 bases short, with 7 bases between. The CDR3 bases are TGCGCCAGCAGCCAAGATTGGTCAAACTATGGCTACACCTTC. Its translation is CASSQDWSNYGYTF.

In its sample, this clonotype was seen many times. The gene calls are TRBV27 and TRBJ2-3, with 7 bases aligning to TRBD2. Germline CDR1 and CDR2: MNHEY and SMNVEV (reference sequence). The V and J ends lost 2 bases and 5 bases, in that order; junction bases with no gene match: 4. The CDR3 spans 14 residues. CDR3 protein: CASSLAGRGDTQYF. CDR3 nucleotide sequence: TGTGCCAGCAGTTTAGCGGGGAGGGGAGATACGCAGTATTTT.

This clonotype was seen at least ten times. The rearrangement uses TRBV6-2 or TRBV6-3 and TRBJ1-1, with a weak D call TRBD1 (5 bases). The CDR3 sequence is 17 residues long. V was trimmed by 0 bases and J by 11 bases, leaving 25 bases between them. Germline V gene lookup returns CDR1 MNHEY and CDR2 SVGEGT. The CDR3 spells CASSYSSLGREDLHAFF. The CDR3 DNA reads TGTGCCAGCAGTTACTCCAGCCTGGGCAGGGAAGATTTGCATGCTTTCTTT.

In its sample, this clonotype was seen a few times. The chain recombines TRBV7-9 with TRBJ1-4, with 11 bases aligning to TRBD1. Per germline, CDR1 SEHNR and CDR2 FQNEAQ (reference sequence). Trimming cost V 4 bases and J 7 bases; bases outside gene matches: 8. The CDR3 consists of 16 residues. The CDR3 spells CASSSLRDRGFEKLFF. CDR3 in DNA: TGTGCCAGCAGCTCCCTCCGGGACAGGGGGTTTGAAAAACTGTTTTTT.